These 16 T cell receptor beta chains came from one sample sequenced in a study of human T cells and chemical hapten exposure. TCRdb used MiXCR to reprocess the RACE reads, holding one entry per CDR3 protein. Of tens of thousands of distinct CDR3 sequences listed, more than 9% are singletons. The sample's time point: patch test 3, about 24 weeks after DPC sensitization. Stated treatment: therapeutic diphenylcyclopropenone sensitization with weekly scalp DPC. Unfractionated whole blood was the source of the extracted total RNA. Sequenced here: whole blood, sampled in connection with sensitization to the hapten diphenylcyclopropenone (DPC). Receptor source: a man in his forties or fifties with alopecia areata. Some clones in this sample may be carry-over from other donors' samples.

This clonotype came up a few times. The chain recombines TRBV28 with TRBJ2-2; TRBD1 agrees at 7 bases. CDR1 and CDR2 from the germline V gene are MDHEN and SYDVKM. The trim removed 2 bases at V and 4 bases at J, leaving 4 bases unmatched. CDR3 size: 15 residues. The CDR3 loop is CASSLSTGATGELFF. CDR3 coding DNA: TGTGCCAGCAGTTTAAGCACAGGGGCCACCGGGGAGCTGTTTTTT.

Many counts were recorded for this clonotype. The J gene is TRBJ2-3, the V gene TRBV24-1, with D possibly TRBD1 on 6 matching bases. Germline CDR1 is KGHDR and CDR2 is SFDVKD. The CDR3 contains 15 residues. Trimming pared 3 bases from V and 0 bases from J, leaving 9 bases between. The CDR3 spells CATSDPGQSTDTQYF. In DNA, the CDR3 is TGTGCCACCAGTGATCCGGGACAAAGCACAGATACGCAGTATTTT.

This clonotype was recorded many times. The J gene is TRBJ2-2, the V gene TRBV11-2; tentative D call: TRBD2 (5 bases). Germline V gene sequence: CDR1 SGHAT, CDR2 FQNNGV. V lost 0 bases, J lost 14 bases, and 13 bases lay in between. This CDR3 spans 13 amino acids. The chain's CDR3 is CASSLDPGSSLFF. Here the CDR3 DNA reads TGTGCCAGCAGCTTAGATCCGGGATCCTCCCTGTTTTTT.

In this sample, this clonotype turned up many times. An end of the junction differs from the germline gene, which may be a read error. This chain links TRBV5-5 with TRBJ2-6; 11 bases align to TRBD2. This CDR3 comprises 18 residues. The germline V gene has CDR1 SGHKS and CDR2 YYEKEE (reference sequence). The CDR3 sequence is CASSLELAGGSGANVLIF. For the CDR3, the DNA is TGTGCCAGCAGCTTGGAGCTAGCGGGAGGCTCTGGGGCCAACGTCCTGATTTTC.

This clonotype occurred a few times. One junction end does not reproduce the germline sequence, and a read error may be involved. The gene calls are TRBV10-2 and TRBJ1-1, with TRBD1 identical over 7 bases. Germline V gives CDR1 WSHSY, CDR2 SAAADI. The CDR3 contains 14 residues. In DNA, the CDR3 is TGCGCCAGCAGTGGGACAGGAACAGCCACTGAAGTTTTCTTT. It codes for CASSGTGTATEVFF.

The chain is built from TRBV29-1 and TRBJ2-2; perhaps TRBD2 as D (6 bases). The germline CDR1 and CDR2 sequences are SQVTM and ANQGSEA. The CDR3 covers 14 residues. V was pared by 1 base and J by 0 bases, with 6 bases between. The CDR3 bases are TGCAGCGTTGAAGGCGGGGCGAACACCGGGGAGCTGTTTTTT. This encodes CSVEGGANTGELFF.

This clonotype came up many times. The rearrangement links TRBV6-6 to TRBJ2-7; TRBD1 or TRBD2 may be the D gene (5 bases each). In germline, CDR1 is MNHNY, CDR2 SVGAGI (reference sequence). V was clipped by 7 bases and J by 0 bases, with 13 bases between them. This CDR3 has 14 residues. CDR3 in amino acids: CASTGTYSSYEQYF. The CDR3 nucleotides read TGTGCCAGCACCGGGACCTATAGCTCCTACGAGCAGTACTTC.

V and J are TRBV30 and TRBJ1-5; TRBD1 agrees at 8 bases. Germline V gene data show CDR1 as GTSNPN and CDR2 as SVGIG (reference sequence). This CDR3 contains 14 residues. Trimming cost V 3 bases and J 5 bases; bases outside gene matches: 6. CDR3 residues: CAWSTGQGDQPQHF. The CDR3 coding sequence is TGTGCCTGGAGCACAGGACAGGGTGATCAGCCCCAGCATTTT.

The chain combines TRBV7-9 with TRBJ1-1; possible D gene TRBD1, 6 bases. CDR1 and CDR2 from the germline V gene are SEHNR and FQNEAQ (reference sequence). This CDR3 region has 17 residues. The ends were cut back, 5 bases at V and 1 base at J, with 20 bases in the middle. In DNA, the CDR3 is TGTGCCAGCAGCGCCCACGGGACACGGAGAAGGAACACTGAAGCTTTCTTT. It specifies CASSAHGTRRRNTEAFF.

The sample holds many counts of this clonotype. V usage is TRBV6-1 and J usage is TRBJ1-1; D might be TRBD1 (5 bases). CDR1 and CDR2 (germline): MNHNS, SASEGT. CDR3 length equals 13 residues. V gave up 6 bases and J gave up 3 bases, with 11 bases separating them. CDR3 bases: TGTGCCAGCAGGATCAGGGAGGACACTGAAGCTTTCTTT. Translated, it gives CASRIREDTEAFF.

This clonotype was seen repeatedly, ten times or more. V usage is TRBV30 and J usage is TRBJ2-7; TRBD1 matches at 11 bases. Germline loops: CDR1 GTSNPN, CDR2 SVGIG (reference sequence). Trimming took 4 bases from V and 2 from J; bases not matched to a gene: 7. The CDR3 is 15 residues long. The CDR3 coding sequence is TGTGCCTGGACCCTAGGGGGACAGGGGGCCTACGAGCAGTACTTC. It is translated as CAWTLGGQGAYEQYF.

This clonotype occurred a few times. V and J are TRBV12-3 or TRBV12-4 and TRBJ2-3; D is possibly TRBD1 (6 bases). The V end was cut by 2 bases, the J end by 4 bases, with 22 bases between. The CDR3 is 18 amino acids. This chain's CDR3 is CASSLTNGARAGADTQYF. In nucleotides, the CDR3 is TGTGCCAGCAGTTTAACGAACGGAGCGCGAGCAGGGGCAGATACGCAGTATTTT.

This clonotype was seen many times. The CDR3 sequence: CSASGTPEDGYTF. The CDR3 DNA reads TGCAGTGCTTCCGGGACACCAGAGGACGGCTACACCTTC. The chain has TRBV20-1 and TRBJ1-2; perhaps TRBD1 as D (6 bases). Trimming removed 5 bases at V and 8 bases at J, with 18 bases between. CDR1 is DFQATT, CDR2 SNEGSKA, per germline (reference sequence). The CDR3 runs 13 residues.

The gene calls are TRBV2 and TRBJ2-1, with a possible D match to TRBD2 (5 bases). Germline V gene lookup returns CDR1 SNHLY and CDR2 FYNNEI. This CDR3 is built from 15 residues. V lost 6 bases and J lost 4, with 16 bases in between. The CDR3 nucleotides read TGTGCCAGCAGAGACGGACTGGGCCCTTACAATGAGCAGTTCTTC. Protein: CASRDGLGPYNEQFF.

The CDR3 DNA follows: TGCAGCGCTTGGACAGGGTCAATAGAGACCCAGTACTTC. Amino acids: CSAWTGSIETQYF. The chain combines TRBV29-1 with TRBJ2-5, with 8 bases aligning to TRBD1. V was pared by 7 bases and J by 4 bases, with 8 bases of the junction left unmatched. CDR1 and CDR2 (germline): SQVTM, ANQGSEA. The CDR3 runs 13 residues.

This clonotype was detected many times. The chain has TRBV7-2 and TRBJ1-1; 7 positions agree with TRBD1. Unmatched junction bases numbered 13, after V lost 5 bases and J lost 10 bases. Germline CDR1 reads SGHTA; CDR2 reads FQGNSA. This CDR3 has 14 amino acids. CDR3 sequence: CASSNDRAKQRAFF. In nucleotides, the CDR3 is TGTGCCAGCAGCAACGACAGGGCCAAACAGAGAGCTTTCTTT.